The T cell receptor beta chain described here comes from a study of blood T cell repertoires in COVID-19. Per the germline V gene, CDR1 is SGHTA and CDR2 is FQGNSA. V dropped 6 bases and J dropped 6 bases, with 18 bases sitting between them. This CDR3 is built from 15 residues. Sequenced by immunoSEQ multiplex PCR; TCRdb stores in-frame clones only, minus some. The repertoire consists of some 150,000 clones, with around 84% occurring once and the leading ten covering 7.5% to 8.5%. The sequencing input was peripheral blood. V and J are TRBV7-2 and TRBJ1-5, with D unresolved. The receptor was derived from a woman in her sixties with acute or convalescent COVID-19. Written as DNA, the CDR3 is TGTGCCAGCAGTATTCACGGGGTACGTGGTCAGCCCCAGCATTTT. Translating it yields CASSIHGVRGQPQHF.